This is a list of T cell receptor beta chains from one sample in a study of shared clonotypes between healthy human individuals. TCRdb's table, derived via immunoSEQ multiplex PCR, lists solely in-frame clones and lacks some. The sample holds more than 450,000 clones, 79% seen once. Sequencing input: PBMCs. The source of these receptors is a woman between 40 and 50 years old in good health. Some clones in this sample may be carry-over from other donors' samples. The CDR3 runs from the conserved cysteine through the conserved F or W. A D gene is named only where the DNA matches it firmly. Expanded clones get a size class; other rows say once, few or many, or leave the size out.

.	TRBV5-1	.	TRBJ2-2	CASTIQRAGRNPNTGELFF	TGCGCCAGCACCATACAGCGGGCGGGAAGGAATCCTAACACCGGGGAGCTGTTTTTT
.	TRBV7-3	.	TRBJ2-2	CASSWNRGNTGELFF	TGTGCCAGCAGCTGGAACAGAGGGAACACCGGGGAGCTGTTTTTT
TRBD1	TRBV7-2	.	TRBJ2-7	CASSTGQGVYEQYF	TGTGCCAGCAGCACGGGACAGGGGGTCTACGAGCAGTACTTC
.	TRBV6-1	.	TRBJ1-1	CASTQTPGEHTEAFF	TGTGCCAGCACTCAGACTCCGGGGGAACACACTGAAGCTTTCTTT
TRBD2	TRBV11-2	.	TRBJ2-5	CASSLLGGRGMETQYF	TGTGCCAGCAGCTTATTGGGCGGGAGAGGGATGGAGACCCAGTACTTC
TRBD1	TRBV2	.	TRBJ1-5	CASRGGQGVDQPQHF	TGTGCCAGCAGAGGAGGACAGGGAGTGGATCAGCCCCAGCATTTT
.	TRBV7-9	once	TRBJ2-1	CASEPRGVGFDEQFF	TGTGCCAGCGAGCCTAGGGGAGTTGGTTTTGATGAGCAGTTCTTC
.	TRBV5-1	few	TRBJ2-7	CASSFGLPYEQYF	TGCGCCAGCAGCTTCGGACTGCCGTACGAGCAGTACTTC
.	TRBV30	.	TRBJ1-5	CAWSRSSNQPQHF	TGTGCCTGGAGTAGGAGTTCCAATCAGCCCCAGCATTTT
.	TRBV5-4	once	TRBJ1-3	CASSLGPGANGNTIYF	TGTGCCAGCAGCTTGGGACCTGGGGCAAATGGAAACACCATATATTTT
.	TRBV7-9	once	TRBJ1-2	CASTGQGYGYTF	TGTGCCAGCACTGGGCAGGGCTATGGCTACACCTTC
TRBD2	TRBV19	.	TRBJ2-1	CASSIRLAGDEQFF	TGTGCCAGTAGTATTCGACTAGCGGGAGATGAGCAGTTCTTC
TRBD2	TRBV13	once	TRBJ2-1	CASSLSRGGGSLDEQFF	TGTGCCAGCAGCTTATCCCGGGGCGGCGGGAGTCTCGATGAGCAGTTCTTC
.	TRBV7-2	.	TRBJ2-7	CASSLAKTVSSYEQYF	TGTGCCAGCAGCTTAGCGAAGACGGTGAGCTCCTACGAGCAGTACTTC
.	TRBV5-5	once	TRBJ2-3	CASSLARSTDTQYF	TGTGCCAGCAGCTTGGCACGGAGCACAGATACGCAGTATTTT
.	TRBV19	.	TRBJ1-2	CASSPPQVYSGYTF	TGTGCCAGTAGTCCGCCACAGGTATACTCTGGCTACACCTTC
.	TRBV11-2	once	TRBJ1-1	CASSPSPGRTEAFF	TGTGCCAGCAGCCCGAGTCCGGGACGGACTGAAGCTTTCTTT
.	TRBV7-2	.	TRBJ1-5	CASSLWWGLGQPQHF	TGTGCCAGCAGCTTATGGTGGGGGCTTGGGCAGCCCCAGCATTTT
TRBD2	TRBV5-1	.	TRBJ2-7	CASSLEAGAGYEQYF	TGCGCCAGCAGCTTGGAGGCGGGAGCGGGGTACGAGCAGTACTTC
.	TRBV5-1	.	TRBJ2-3	CASSLAMGFTDTQYF	TGCGCCAGCAGCTTGGCGATGGGATTCACAGATACGCAGTATTTT
.	TRBV11-3	.	TRBJ1-2	CASSLALGDTYGYTF	TGTGCCAGCAGCTTAGCGCTGGGGGACACCTATGGCTACACCTTC
.	TRBV5-6	.	TRBJ2-7	CASGRGEQYF	TGTGCCAGCGGGAGGGGGGAGCAGTACTTC
TRBD2	TRBV11-2	.	TRBJ2-7	CASSWLSGRLYEQYF	TGTGCCAGCAGCTGGCTTAGCGGGAGACTCTACGAGCAGTACTTC
TRBD2	TRBV6-1	once	TRBJ2-7	CASMGLAPTYEQYF	TGTGCCAGCATGGGACTAGCGCCCACCTACGAGCAGTACTTC
.	TRBV7-2	.	TRBJ2-1	CASSLEGVSYNEQFF	TGTGCCAGCAGCTTAGAGGGGGTCTCCTACAATGAGCAGTTCTTC
.	TRBV29-1	.	TRBJ2-5	CSVEGSLGWETQYF	TGCAGCGTTGAAGGGTCGTTGGGATGGGAGACCCAGTACTTC
TRBD1	TRBV28	few	TRBJ1-5	CASSYRGYNQPQHF	TGTGCCAGCAGTTACAGGGGCTACAATCAGCCCCAGCATTTT
.	TRBV10-3	.	TRBJ2-3	CAISESLMNGGPTDTQYF	TGTGCCATCAGTGAGTCGCTAATGAATGGGGGGCCGACAGATACGCAGTATTTT
.	TRBV7-9	.	TRBJ2-2	CASSSPGPRGTGELFF	TGTGCCAGCAGTTCGCCAGGGCCTCGGGGAACCGGGGAGCTGTTTTTT
TRBD1	TRBV18	.	TRBJ2-7	CASSLDRVRYEQYF	TGTGCCAGCTCACTGGACAGGGTTAGGTACGAGCAGTACTTC
TRBD2	TRBV9	.	TRBJ2-1	CASSVELAGAHEQFF	TGTGCCAGCAGCGTAGAATTAGCGGGAGCCCATGAGCAGTTCTTC
.	TRBV5-4	.	TRBJ2-2	CASSLDRLANTGELFF	TGTGCCAGCAGCTTGGATAGACTCGCGAACACCGGGGAGCTGTTTTTT
TRBD1	TRBV5-4	.	TRBJ1-2	CASSSRDRGNYGYTF	TGTGCCAGCAGCAGCCGGGACAGGGGTAACTATGGCTACACCTTC
TRBD2	TRBV7-9	.	TRBJ2-1	CASSFPPRLAGDHNEQFF	TGTGCCAGCAGCTTCCCCCCGAGACTAGCGGGAGATCACAATGAGCAGTTCTTC
TRBD1	TRBV10-3	once	TRBJ1-1	CAISEHRGSPEAFF	TGTGCCATCAGTGAACACAGGGGTTCCCCTGAAGCTTTCTTT
.	TRBV10-3	.	TRBJ1-6	CAISESQNNSPLHF	TGTGCCATCAGTGAGTCACAAAATAATTCACCCCTCCACTTT
.	TRBV18	.	TRBJ2-6	CASSWTREFTKSGQRPDF	TGTGCCAGCTCATGGACACGGGAATTTACAAAGTCGGGCCAACGTCCTGACTTC
TRBD2	TRBV19	.	TRBJ2-7	CATRSGDVRNEQYF	TGTGCCACGCGAAGCGGGGATGTTCGCAACGAGCAGTACTTC
.	TRBV11-2	.	TRBJ2-7	CASSLLGLYEQYF	TGTGCCAGCAGCTTGCTGGGACTCTACGAGCAGTACTTC
.	TRBV5-1	.	TRBJ2-5	CASSLAGKETQYF	TGCGCCAGCAGCTTGGCCGGAAAAGAGACCCAGTACTTC
TRBD1	TRBV6-5	.	TRBJ1-5	CASSTRQGRNQPQHF	TGTGCCAGCAGTACACGACAGGGGAGGAATCAGCCCCAGCATTTT
TRBD1	TRBV5-4	.	TRBJ2-1	CASTIRGGLGNEQFF	TGTGCCAGCACCATTAGAGGGGGCCTTGGCAATGAGCAGTTCTTC
TRBD1	TRBV9	once	TRBJ2-1	CASSPRGFSYNEQFF	TGTGCCAGCAGCCCCAGGGGGTTCTCCTACAATGAGCAGTTCTTC
TRBD1	TRBV7-8	.	TRBJ1-2	CASSNPRTGGDYGYTF	TGTGCCAGCAGCAACCCTCGGACAGGGGGCGACTATGGCTACACCTTC
TRBD1	TRBV5-4	.	TRBJ1-1	CASSLDRGVNTEAFF	TGTGCCAGCAGCTTGGACAGGGGGGTGAACACTGAAGCTTTCTTT
.	TRBV4-1	.	TRBJ2-7	CASSQDVGSSRPSYEQYF	TGCGCCAGCAGCCAAGATGTGGGGTCTAGCCGACCGTCCTACGAGCAGTACTTC
TRBD1	TRBV6-5	.	TRBJ2-7	CASSYGTGLSEQYF	TGTGCCAGCAGTTACGGGACAGGGCTCTCCGAGCAGTACTTC
.	TRBV5-4	.	TRBJ2-5	CASSLAGRPGGRETQYF	TGTGCCAGCAGCTTAGCGGGGCGGCCAGGGGGAAGGGAGACCCAGTACTTC